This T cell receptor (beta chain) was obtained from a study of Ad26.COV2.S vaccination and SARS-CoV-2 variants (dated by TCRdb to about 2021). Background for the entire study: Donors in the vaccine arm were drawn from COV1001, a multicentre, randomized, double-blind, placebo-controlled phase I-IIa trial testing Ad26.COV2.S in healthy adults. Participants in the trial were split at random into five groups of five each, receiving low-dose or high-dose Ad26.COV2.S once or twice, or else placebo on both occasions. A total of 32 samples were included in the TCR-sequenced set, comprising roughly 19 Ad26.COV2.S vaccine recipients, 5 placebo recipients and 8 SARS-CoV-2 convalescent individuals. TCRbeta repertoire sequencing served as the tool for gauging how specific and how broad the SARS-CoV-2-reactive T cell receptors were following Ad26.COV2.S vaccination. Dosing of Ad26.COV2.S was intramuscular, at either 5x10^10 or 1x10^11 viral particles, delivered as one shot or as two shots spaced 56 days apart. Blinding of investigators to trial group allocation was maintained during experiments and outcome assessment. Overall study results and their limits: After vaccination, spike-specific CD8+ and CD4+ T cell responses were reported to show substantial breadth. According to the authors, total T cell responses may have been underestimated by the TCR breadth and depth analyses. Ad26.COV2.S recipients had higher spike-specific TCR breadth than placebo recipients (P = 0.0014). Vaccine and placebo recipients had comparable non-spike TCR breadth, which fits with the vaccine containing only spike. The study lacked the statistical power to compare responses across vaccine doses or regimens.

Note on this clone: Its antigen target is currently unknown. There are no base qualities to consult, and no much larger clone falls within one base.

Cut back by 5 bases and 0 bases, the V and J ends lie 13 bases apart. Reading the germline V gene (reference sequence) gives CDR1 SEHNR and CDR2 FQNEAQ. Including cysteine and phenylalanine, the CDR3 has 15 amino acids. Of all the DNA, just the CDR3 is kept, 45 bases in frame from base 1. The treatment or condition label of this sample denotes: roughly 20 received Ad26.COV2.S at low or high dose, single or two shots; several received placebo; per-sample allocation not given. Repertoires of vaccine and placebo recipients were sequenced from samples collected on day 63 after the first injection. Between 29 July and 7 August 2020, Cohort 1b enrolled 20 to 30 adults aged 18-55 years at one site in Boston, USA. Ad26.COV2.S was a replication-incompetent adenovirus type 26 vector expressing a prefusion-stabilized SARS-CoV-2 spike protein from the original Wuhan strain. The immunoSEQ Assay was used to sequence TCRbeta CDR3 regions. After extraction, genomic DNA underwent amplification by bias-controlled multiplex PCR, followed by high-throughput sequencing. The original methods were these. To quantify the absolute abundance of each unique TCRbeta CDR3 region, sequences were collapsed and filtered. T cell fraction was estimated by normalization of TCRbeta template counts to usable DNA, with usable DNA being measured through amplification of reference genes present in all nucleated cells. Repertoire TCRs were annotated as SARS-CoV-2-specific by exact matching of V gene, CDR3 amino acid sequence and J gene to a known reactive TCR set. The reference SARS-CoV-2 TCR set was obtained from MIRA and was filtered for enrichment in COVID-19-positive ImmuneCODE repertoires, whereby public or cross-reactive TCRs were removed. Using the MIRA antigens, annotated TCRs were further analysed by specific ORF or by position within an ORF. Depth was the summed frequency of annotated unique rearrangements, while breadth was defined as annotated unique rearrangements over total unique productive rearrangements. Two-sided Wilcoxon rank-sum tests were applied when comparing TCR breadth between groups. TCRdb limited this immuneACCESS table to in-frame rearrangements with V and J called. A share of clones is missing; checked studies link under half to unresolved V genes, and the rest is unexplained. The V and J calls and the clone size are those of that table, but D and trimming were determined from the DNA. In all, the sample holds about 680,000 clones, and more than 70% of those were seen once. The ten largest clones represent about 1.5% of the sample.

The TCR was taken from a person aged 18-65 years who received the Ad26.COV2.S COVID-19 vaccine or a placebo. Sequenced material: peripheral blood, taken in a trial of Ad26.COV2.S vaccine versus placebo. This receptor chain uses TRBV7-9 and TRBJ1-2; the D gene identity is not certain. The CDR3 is CASSHAWGSNYGYTF. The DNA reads TGTGCCAGCAGCCACGCATGGGGATCTAACTATGGCTACACCTTC. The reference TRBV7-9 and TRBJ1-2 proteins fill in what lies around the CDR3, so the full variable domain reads DTGVSQNPRHKITKRGQNVTFRCDPISEHNRLYWYRQTLGQGPEFLTYFQNEAQLEKSRLLSDRFSAERPKGSFSTLEIQRTEQGDSAMYLCASSHAWGSNYGYTFGSGTRLTVV.